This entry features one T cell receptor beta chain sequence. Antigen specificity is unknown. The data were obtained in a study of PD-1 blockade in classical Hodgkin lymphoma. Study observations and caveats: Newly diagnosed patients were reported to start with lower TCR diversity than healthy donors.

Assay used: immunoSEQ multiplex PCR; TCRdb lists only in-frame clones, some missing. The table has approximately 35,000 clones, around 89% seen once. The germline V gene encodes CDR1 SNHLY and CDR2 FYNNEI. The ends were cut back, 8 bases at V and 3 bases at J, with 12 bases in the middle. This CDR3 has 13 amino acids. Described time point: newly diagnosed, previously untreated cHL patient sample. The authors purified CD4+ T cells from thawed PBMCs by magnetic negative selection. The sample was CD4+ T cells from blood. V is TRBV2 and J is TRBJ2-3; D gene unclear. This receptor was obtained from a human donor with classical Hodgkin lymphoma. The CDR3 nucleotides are TGTGCCAGCCACCTCGAGGTGACAGATACGCAGTATTTT. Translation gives CASHLEVTDTQYF.